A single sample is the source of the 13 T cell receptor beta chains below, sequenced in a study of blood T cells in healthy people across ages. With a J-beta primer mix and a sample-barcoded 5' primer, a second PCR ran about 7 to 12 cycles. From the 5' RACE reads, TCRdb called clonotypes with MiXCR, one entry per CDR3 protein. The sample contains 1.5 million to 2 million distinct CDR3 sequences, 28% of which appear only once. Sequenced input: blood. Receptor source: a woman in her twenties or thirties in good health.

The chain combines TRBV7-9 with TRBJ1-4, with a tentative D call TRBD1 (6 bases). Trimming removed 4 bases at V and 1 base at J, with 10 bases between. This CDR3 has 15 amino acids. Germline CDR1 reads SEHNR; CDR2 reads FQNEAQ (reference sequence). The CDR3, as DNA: TGTGCCAGCAGCTCGCAACAGGGAACTAATGAAAAACTGTTTTTT. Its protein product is CASSSQQGTNEKLFF.

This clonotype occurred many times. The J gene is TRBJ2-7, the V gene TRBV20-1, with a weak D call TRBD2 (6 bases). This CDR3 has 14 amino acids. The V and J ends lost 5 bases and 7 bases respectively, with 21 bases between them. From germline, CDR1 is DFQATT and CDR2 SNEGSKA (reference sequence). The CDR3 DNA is TGCAGTGCTCCCCCCGGGACTCAAAGTCGGGAGCAGTACTTC. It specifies CSAPPGTQSREQYF.

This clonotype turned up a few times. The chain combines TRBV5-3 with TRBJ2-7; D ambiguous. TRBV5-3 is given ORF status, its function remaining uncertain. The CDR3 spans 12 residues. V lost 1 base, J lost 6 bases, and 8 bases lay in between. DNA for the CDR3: TGTGCCAGAAGCTTGTTAACCGTCGAGCAGTACTTC. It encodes CARSLLTVEQYF.

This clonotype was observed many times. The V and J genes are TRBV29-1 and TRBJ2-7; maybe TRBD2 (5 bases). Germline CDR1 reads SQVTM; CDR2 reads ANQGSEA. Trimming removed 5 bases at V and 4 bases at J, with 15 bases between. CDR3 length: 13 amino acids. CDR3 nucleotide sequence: TGCAGCGTTTCGCTAGCTGTTAATTACGAGCAGTACTTC. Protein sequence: CSVSLAVNYEQYF.

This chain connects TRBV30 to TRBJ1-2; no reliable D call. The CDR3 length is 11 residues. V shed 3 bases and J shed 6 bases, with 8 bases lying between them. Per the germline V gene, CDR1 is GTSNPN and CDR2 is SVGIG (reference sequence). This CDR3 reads CAWRRVDGYTF. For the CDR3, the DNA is TGTGCCTGGAGGAGGGTGGATGGCTACACCTTC.

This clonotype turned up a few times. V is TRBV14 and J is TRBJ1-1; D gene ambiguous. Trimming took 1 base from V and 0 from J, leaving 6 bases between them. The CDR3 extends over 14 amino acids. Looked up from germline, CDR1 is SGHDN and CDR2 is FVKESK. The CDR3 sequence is CASSQAGMNTEAFF. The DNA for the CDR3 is TGTGCCAGCAGCCAAGCGGGTATGAACACTGAAGCTTTCTTT.

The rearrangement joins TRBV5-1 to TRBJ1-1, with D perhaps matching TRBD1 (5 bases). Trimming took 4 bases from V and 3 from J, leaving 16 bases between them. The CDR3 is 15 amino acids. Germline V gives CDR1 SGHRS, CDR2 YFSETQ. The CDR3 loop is CASSPLARVDTEAFF. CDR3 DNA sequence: TGCGCCAGCAGCCCATTAGCCAGGGTCGACACTGAAGCTTTCTTT.

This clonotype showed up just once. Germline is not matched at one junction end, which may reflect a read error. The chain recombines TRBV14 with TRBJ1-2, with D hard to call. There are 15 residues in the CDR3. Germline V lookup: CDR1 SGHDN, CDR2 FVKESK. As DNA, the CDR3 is TGTGCCGGCAGCCAAGATCGAAGGGTGAACTATGGCTACACCTTC. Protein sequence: CAGSQDRRVNYGYTF.

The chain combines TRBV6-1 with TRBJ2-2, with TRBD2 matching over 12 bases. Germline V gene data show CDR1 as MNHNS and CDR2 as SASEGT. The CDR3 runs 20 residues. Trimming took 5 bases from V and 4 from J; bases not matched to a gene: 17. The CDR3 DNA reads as TGTGCCAGCAGTAAACCACTAGCGGGGGGAGTCCGTGGCCTCACCGGGGAGCTGTTTTTT. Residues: CASSKPLAGGVRGLTGELFF.

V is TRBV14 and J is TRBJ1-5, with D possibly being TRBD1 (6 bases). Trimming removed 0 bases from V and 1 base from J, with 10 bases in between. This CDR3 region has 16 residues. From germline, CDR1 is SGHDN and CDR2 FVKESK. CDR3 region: CASSQERTGSNQPQHF. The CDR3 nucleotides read TGTGCCAGCAGCCAAGAAAGAACAGGGAGCAATCAGCCCCAGCATTTT.

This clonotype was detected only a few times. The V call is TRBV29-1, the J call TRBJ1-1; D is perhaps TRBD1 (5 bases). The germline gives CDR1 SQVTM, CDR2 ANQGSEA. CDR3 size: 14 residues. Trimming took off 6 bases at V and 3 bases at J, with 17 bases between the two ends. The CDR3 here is CSVGWGGRDTEAFF. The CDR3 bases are TGCAGCGTCGGCTGGGGGGGTAGGGACACTGAAGCTTTCTTT.

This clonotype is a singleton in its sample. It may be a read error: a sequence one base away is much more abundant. The CDR3 here is CSVCMQETQYF. CDR3 nucleotide sequence: TGCAGCGTATGTATGCAAGAGACCCAGTACTTC. The J gene is TRBJ2-5, the V gene TRBV29-1, with no clear D. V gave up 6 bases and J gave up 2 bases, with 7 bases separating them. Per the germline V gene, CDR1 is SQVTM and CDR2 is ANQGSEA. CDR3 size: 11 residues.

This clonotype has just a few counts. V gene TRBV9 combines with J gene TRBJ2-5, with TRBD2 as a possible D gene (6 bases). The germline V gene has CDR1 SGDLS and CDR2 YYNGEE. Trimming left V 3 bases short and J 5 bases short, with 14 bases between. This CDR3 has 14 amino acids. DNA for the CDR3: TGTGCCAGCAGCGGGAATTGGGGGGAGGAGACCCAGTACTTC. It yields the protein CASSGNWGEETQYF. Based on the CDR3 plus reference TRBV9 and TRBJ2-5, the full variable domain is DSGVTQTPKHLITATGQRVTLRCSPRSGDLSVYWYQQSLDQGLQFLIQYYNGEERAKGNILERFSAQQFPDLHSELNLSSLELGDSALYFCASSGNWGEETQYFGPGTRLLVL.